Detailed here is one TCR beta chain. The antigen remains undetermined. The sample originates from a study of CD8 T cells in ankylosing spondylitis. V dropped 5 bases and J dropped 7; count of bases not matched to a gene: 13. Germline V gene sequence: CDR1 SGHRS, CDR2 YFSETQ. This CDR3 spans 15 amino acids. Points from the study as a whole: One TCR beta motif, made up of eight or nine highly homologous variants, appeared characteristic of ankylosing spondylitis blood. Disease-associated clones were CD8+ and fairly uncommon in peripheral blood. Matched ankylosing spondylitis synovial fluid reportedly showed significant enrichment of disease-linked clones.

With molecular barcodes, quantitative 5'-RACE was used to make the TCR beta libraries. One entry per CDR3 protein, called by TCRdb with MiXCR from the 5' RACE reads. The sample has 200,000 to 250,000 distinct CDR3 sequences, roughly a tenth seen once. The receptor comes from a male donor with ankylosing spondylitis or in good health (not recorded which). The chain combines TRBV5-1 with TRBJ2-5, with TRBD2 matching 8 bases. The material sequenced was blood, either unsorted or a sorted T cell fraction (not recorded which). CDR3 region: CASSWSGGPDGTQYF. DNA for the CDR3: TGCGCCAGCAGTTGGAGCGGGGGACCCGATGGGACCCAGTACTTC.